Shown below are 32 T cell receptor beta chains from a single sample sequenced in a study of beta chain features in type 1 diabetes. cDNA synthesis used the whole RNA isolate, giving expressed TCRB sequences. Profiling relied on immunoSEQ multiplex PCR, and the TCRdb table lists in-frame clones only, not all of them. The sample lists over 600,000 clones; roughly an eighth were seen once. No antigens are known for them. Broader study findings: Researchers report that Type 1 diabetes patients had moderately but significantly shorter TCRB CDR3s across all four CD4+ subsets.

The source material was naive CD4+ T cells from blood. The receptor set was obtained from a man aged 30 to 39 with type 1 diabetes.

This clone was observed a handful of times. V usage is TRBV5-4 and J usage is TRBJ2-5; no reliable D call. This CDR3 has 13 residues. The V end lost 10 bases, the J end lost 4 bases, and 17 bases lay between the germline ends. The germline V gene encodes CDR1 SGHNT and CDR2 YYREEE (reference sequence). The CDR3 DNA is TGTGCCTTCACAAGTTATCGAGGAGAGACCCAGTACTTC. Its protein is CAFTSYRGETQYF.

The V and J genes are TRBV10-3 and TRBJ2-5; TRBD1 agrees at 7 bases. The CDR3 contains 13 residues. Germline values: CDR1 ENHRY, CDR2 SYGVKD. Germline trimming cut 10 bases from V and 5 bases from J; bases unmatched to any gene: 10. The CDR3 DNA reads TGTGCCAGCTTGAGGGGGCGAGGGGAGACCCAGTACTTC. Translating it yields CASLRGRGETQYF.

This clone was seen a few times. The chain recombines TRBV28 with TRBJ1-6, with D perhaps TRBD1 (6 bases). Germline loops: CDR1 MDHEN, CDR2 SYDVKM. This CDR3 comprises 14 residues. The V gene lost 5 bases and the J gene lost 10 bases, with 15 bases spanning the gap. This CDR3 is CASSLRTVWSPLHF. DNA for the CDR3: TGTGCCAGCAGTCTCCGGACAGTCTGGTCACCCCTCCACTTT.

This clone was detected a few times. This chain's CDR3 is CASSLVQGNGYTF. For the CDR3, the DNA is TGCGCCAGCAGCTTAGTACAGGGGAATGGCTACACCTTC. The chain links TRBV5-1 to TRBJ1-2, with 7 bases identical to TRBD1. With V trimmed by 2 bases and J by 6 bases, 4 bases remained unmatched. CDR1 and CDR2 from the germline V gene are SGHRS and YFSETQ. The CDR3 runs 13 residues.

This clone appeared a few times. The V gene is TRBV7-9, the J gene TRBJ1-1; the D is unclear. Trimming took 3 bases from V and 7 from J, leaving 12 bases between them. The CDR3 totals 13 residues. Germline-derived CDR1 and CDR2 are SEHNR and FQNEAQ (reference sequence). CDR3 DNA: TGTGCCAGCAGCTTTAACGTCCAGCTTGAAGCTTTCTTT. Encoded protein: CASSFNVQLEAFF.

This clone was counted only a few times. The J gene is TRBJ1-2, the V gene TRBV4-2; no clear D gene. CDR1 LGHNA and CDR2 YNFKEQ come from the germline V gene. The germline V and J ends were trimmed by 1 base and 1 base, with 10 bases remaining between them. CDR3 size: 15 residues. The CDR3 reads CASSQGSSSNYGYTF. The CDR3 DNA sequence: TGTGCCAGCAGCCAAGGCAGCAGCAGTAACTATGGCTACACCTTC.

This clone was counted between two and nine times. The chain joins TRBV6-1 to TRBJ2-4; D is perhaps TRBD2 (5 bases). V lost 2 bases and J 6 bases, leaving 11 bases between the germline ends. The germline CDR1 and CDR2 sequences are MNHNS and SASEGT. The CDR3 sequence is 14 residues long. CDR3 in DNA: TGTGCCAGCAGTGAATTGGACTCTAGAAACATTCAGTACTTC. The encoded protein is CASSELDSRNIQYF.

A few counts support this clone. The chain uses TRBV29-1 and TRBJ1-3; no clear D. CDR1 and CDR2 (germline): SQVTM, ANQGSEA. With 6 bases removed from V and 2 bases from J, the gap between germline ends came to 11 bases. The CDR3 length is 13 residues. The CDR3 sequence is CSVGPVAGNTIYF. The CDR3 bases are TGCAGCGTCGGTCCCGTGGCTGGAAACACCATATATTTT.

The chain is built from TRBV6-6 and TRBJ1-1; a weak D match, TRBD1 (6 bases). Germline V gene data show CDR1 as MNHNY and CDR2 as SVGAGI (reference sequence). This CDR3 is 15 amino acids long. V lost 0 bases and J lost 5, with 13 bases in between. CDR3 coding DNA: TGTGCCAGCAGTTACTCGGCAGGGGAGGATACTGAAGCTTTCTTT. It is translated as CASSYSAGEDTEAFF.

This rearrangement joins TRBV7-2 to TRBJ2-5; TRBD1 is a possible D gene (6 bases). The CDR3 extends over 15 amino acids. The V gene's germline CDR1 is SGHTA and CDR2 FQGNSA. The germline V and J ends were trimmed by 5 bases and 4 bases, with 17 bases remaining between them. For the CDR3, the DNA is TGTGCCAGCAGCCAGAATACAGGGAGCGGAGAGACCCAGTACTTC. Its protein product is CASSQNTGSGETQYF. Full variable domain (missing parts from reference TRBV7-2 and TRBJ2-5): GAGVSQSPSNKVTEKGKDVELRCDPISGHTALYWYRQSLGQGLEFLIYFQGNSAPDKSGLPSDRFSAERTGGSVSTLTIQRTQQEDSAVYLCASSQNTGSGETQYFGPGTRLLVL.

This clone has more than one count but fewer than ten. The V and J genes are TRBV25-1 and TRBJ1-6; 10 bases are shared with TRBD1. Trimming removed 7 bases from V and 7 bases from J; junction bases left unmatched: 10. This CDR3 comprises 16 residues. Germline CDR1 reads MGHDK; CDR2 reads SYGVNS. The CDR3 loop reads CASTLNPGQGNSPLHF. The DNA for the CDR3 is TGTGCCAGCACCCTTAATCCGGGACAGGGGAATTCACCCCTCCACTTT.

CDR3 coding DNA: TGTGCCAGCGGCATGAGGAGGTGGCGGTCACCCCTCCACTTT. Protein sequence: CASGMRRWRSPLHF. The chain employs TRBV7-2 and TRBJ1-6; D uncertain. The V gene lost 8 bases and the J gene lost 10 bases, with 18 bases spanning the gap. Germline CDR1 SGHTA, CDR2 FQGNSA. CDR3 length equals 14 residues.

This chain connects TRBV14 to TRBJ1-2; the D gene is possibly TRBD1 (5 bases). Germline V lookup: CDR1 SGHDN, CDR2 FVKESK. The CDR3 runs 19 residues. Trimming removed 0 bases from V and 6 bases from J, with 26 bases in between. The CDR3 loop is CASSQDNLRTKALRHGYTF. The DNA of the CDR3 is TGTGCCAGCAGCCAAGATAATTTGAGGACAAAGGCGTTACGTCATGGCTACACCTTC.

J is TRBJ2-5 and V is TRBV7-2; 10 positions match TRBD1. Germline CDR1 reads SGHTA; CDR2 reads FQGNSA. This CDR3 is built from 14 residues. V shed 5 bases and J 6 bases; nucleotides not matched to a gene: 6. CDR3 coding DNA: TGTGCCAGCAGCGGCCGGGACAGGGGACAGACCCAGTACTTC. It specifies CASSGRDRGQTQYF.

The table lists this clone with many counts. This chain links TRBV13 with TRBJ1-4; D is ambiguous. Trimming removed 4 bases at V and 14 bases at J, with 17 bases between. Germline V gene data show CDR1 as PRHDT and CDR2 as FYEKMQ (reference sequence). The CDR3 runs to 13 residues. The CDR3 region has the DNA TGTGCCAGCAGCTCCACGGTAGATAGGCGGCTGTTTTTT. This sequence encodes CASSSTVDRRLFF.

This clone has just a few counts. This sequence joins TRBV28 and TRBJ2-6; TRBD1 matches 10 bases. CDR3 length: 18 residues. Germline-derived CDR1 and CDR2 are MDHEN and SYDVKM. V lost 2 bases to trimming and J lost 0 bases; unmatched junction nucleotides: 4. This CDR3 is CASSLRQGAHSGANVLTF. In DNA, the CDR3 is TGTGCCAGCAGTTTACGACAGGGGGCCCACTCTGGGGCCAACGTCCTGACTTTC.

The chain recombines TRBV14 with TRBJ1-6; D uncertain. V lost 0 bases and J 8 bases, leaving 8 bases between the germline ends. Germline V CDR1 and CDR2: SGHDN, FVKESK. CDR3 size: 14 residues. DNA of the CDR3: TGTGCCAGCAGCCAAGATCGAGGTTATTCACCCCTCCACTTT. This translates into CASSQDRGYSPLHF.

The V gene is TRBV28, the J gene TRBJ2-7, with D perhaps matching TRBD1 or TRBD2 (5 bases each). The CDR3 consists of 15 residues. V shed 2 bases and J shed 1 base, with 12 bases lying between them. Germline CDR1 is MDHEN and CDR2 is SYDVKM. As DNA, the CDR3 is TGTGCCAGCAGTTTAGGGGGAGAGGGGTCCTACGAGCAGTACTTC. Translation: CASSLGGEGSYEQYF.

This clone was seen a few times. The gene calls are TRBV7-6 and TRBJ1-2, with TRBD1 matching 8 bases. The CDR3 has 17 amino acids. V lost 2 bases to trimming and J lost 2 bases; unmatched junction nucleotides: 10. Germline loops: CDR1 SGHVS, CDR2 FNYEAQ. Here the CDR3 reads CASSLMAGGSSNYGYTF. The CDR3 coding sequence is TGTGCCAGCAGCTTAATGGCAGGGGGCAGCAGCAACTATGGCTACACCTTC. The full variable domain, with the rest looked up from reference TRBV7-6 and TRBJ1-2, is GAGVSQSPRYKVTKRGQDVALRCDPISGHVSLYWYRQALGQGPEFLTYFNYEAQQDKSGLPNDRFSAERPEGSISTLTIQRTEQRDSAMYRCASSLMAGGSSNYGYTFGSGTRLTVV.

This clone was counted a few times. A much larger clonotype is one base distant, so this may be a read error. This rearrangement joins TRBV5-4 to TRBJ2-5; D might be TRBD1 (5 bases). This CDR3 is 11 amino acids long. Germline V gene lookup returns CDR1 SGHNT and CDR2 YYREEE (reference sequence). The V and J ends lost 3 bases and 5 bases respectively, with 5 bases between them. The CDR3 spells CASSSGETQYF. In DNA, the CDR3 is TGTGCCAGCAGCTCAGGGGAGACCCAGTACTTC.

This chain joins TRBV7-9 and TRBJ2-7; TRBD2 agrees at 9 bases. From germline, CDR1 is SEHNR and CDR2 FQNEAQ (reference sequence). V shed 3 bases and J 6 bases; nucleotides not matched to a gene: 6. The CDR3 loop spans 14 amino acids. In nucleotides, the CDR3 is TGTGCCAGCAGCTTTGGGACTAGCATTAGCGAGCAGTACTTC. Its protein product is CASSFGTSISEQYF.

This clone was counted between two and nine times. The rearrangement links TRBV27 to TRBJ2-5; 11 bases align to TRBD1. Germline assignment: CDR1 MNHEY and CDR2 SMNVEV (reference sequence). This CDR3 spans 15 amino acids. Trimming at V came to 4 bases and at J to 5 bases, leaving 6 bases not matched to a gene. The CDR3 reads CASSSGQGAWETQYF. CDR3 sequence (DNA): TGTGCCAGCAGTTCCGGACAGGGGGCGTGGGAGACCCAGTACTTC.

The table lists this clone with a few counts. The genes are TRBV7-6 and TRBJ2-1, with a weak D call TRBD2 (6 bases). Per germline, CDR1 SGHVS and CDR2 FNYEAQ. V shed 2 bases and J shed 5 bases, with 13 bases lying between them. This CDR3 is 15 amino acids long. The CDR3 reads CASSLMTGVNNEQFF. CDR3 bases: TGTGCCAGCAGCTTAATGACGGGGGTAAACAATGAGCAGTTCTTC. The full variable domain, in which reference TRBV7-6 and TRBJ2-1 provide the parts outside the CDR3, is GAGVSQSPRYKVTKRGQDVALRCDPISGHVSLYWYRQALGQGPEFLTYFNYEAQQDKSGLPNDRFSAERPEGSISTLTIQRTEQRDSAMYRCASSLMTGVNNEQFFGPGTRLTVL.

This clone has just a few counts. DNA of the CDR3: TGTGCCAGCTCACCAACATCCGGGACTAGCTCTACCTACAATGAGCAGTTCTTC. This encodes CASSPTSGTSSTYNEQFF. The V call is TRBV18, the J call TRBJ2-1; 9 nucleotides align to TRBD2. This CDR3 is built from 18 residues. J was trimmed by 2 bases and V by 2 bases; bases with no gene match: 10. Germline lookup yields CDR1 KGHSH and CDR2 LQKENI. The entire variable domain, with the rest obtained from reference TRBV18 and TRBJ2-1, is as follows: NAGVMQNPRHLVRRRGQEARLRCSPMKGHSHVYWYRQLPEEGLKFMVYLQKENIIDESGMPKERFSAEFPKEGPSILRIQQVVRGDSAAYFCASSPTSGTSSTYNEQFFGPGTRLTVL.

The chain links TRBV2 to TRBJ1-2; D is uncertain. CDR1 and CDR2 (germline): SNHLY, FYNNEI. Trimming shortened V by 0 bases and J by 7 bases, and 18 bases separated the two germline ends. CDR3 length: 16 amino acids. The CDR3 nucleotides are TGTGCCAGCAGTGAAGCGCCCCTCGGCAGGACCGTTGGCTACACCTTC. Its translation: CASSEAPLGRTVGYTF. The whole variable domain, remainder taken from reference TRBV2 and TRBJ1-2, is EPEVTQTPSHQVTQMGQEVILRCVPISNHLYFYWYRQILGQKVEFLVSFYNNEISEKSEIFDDQFSVERPDGSNFTLKIRSTKLEDSAMYFCASSEAPLGRTVGYTFGSGTRLTVV.

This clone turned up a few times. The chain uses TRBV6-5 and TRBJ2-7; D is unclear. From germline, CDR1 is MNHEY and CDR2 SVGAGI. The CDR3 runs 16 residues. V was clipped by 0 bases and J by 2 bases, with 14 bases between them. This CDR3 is CASSYSVIPPTYEQYF. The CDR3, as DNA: TGTGCCAGCAGTTACTCGGTCATCCCCCCAACCTACGAGCAGTACTTC.

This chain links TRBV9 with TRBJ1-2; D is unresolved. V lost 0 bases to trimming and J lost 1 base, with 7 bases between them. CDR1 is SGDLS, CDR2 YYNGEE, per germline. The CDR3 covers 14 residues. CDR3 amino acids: CASSVASRNYGYTF. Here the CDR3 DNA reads TGTGCCAGCAGCGTAGCTTCCCGTAACTATGGCTACACCTTC.

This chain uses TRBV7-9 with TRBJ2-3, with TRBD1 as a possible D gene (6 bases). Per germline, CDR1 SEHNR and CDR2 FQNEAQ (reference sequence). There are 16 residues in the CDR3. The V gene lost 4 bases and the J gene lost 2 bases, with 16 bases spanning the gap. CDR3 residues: CASSSNRERVTDTQYF. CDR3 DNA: TGTGCCAGCAGCTCCAACAGGGAAAGAGTCACAGATACGCAGTATTTT.

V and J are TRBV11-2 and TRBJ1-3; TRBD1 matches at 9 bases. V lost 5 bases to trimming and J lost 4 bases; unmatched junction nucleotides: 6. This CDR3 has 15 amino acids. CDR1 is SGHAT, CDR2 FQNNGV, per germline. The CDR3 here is CASSPSTGGGNTIYF. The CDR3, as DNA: TGTGCCAGCAGCCCCTCAACAGGGGGCGGAAACACCATATATTTT.

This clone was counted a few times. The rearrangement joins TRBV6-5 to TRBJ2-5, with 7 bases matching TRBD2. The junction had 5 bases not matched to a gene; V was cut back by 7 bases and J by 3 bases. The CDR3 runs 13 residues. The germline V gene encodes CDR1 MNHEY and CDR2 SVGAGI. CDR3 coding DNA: TGTGCCAGCACGCGGACTAGAGAAGAGACCCAGTACTTC. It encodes CASTRTREETQYF.

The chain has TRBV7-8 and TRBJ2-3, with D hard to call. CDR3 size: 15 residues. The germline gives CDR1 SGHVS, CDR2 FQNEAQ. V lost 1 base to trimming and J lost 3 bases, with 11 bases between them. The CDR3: CASSLERVGTDTQYF. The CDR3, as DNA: TGTGCCAGCAGCTTAGAACGGGTAGGGACAGATACGCAGTATTTT.

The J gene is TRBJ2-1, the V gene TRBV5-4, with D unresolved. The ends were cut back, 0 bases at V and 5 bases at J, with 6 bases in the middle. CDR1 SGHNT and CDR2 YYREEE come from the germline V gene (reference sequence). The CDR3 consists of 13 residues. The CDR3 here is CASSLDSHNEQFF. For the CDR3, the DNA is TGTGCCAGCAGCTTGGACAGCCACAATGAGCAGTTCTTC.